The 4 T cell receptor beta chains listed next were all sequenced from one sample in a study of glioma-infiltrating T cells after dendritic cell vaccination. Produced via immunoSEQ multiplex PCR; TCRdb's table is partial and in-frame only. The repertoire consists of about 73,000 clones, with roughly 87% occurring once and the leading ten covering about 2.1%. The specimen was blood, collected before dendritic cell vaccination. These receptors came from a human donor with glioblastoma.

The CDR3 sequence is CASSQGEGNTEAFF. CDR3 DNA sequence: TGTGCCAGCAGCCAGGGGGAAGGGAACACTGAAGCTTTCTTT. This sequence joins TRBV5-4 and TRBJ1-1; TRBD1 aligns across 7 bases. This CDR3 is built from 14 residues. Germline assignment: CDR1 SGHNT and CDR2 YYREEE (reference sequence). V was pared by 4 bases and J by 1 base, with 4 bases of the junction left unmatched.

The chain joins TRBV29-1 to TRBJ2-1, with D unclear. The CDR3 totals 11 residues. Germline V lookup: CDR1 SQVTM, CDR2 ANQGSEA. V was cut by 7 bases and J by 7 bases, with 11 bases left in between. CDR3 bases: TGCAGCGGAAGTAGCTGGAATGAGCAGTTCTTC. It translates to CSGSSWNEQFF.

The chain couples TRBV21-1 to TRBJ2-2; no DNA check was done on the table's D call, TRBD1. TRBV21-1 is a listed pseudogene. This CDR3 has 16 residues. The CDR3 DNA reads TGTGCCAGCAGACTCGGAAACACAGGCTTGACCGGGGAGCTGTTTTTT. Its protein product is CASRLGNTGLTGELFF.

This chain uses TRBV5-1 with TRBJ2-7, with a weak D call TRBD1 (7 bases). In germline, CDR1 is SGHRS, CDR2 YFSETQ. The length of the CDR3 is 16 residues. Between the trimmed V and J ends, which lost 4 bases and 1 base, there was a span of 18 bases. The DNA of the CDR3 is TGCGCCAGCAGCCGGGAGAGGACAGGACAATCCTACGAGCAGTACTTC. The encoded protein is CASSRERTGQSYEQYF.